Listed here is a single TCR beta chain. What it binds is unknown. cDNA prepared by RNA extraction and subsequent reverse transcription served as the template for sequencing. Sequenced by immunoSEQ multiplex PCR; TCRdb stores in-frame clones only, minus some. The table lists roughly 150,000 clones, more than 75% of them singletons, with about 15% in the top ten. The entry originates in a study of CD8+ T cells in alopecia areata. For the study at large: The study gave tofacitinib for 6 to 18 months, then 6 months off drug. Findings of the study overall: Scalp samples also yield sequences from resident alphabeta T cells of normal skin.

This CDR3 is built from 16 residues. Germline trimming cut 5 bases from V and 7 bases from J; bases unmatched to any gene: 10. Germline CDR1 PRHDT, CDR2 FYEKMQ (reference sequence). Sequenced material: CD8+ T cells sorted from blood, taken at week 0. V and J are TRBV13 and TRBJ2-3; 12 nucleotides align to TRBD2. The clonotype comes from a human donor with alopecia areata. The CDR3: CASSGGLAGGPNTQYF. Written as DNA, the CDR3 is TGTGCCAGCAGCGGCGGGCTAGCGGGGGGGCCGAATACGCAGTATTTT.